This TCR beta chain originates from a study of graft-versus-host responses after intestinal transplantation. About this clone: Antigen specificity is unknown.

V lost 4 bases and J lost 6, with 12 bases in between. The CDR3 is 14 residues long. Germline values: CDR1 SNHLY, CDR2 FYNNEI. Some clones are missing from TCRdb's copy, which holds only in-frame ones; the method was immunoSEQ multiplex PCR. This sample has around 120,000 clones, with about 95% found just once. The genes are TRBV2 and TRBJ1-4; tentative D call: TRBD1 (6 bases). The clonotype originates from a human donor who received an intestinal transplant. Here the sequenced sample was unstimulated CD8+ T cells sorted from spleen or lymph node cells, taken before intestinal transplant. The CDR3 sequence is CASSAQGFDEKLFF. The CDR3 DNA reads TGTGCCAGCAGTGCACAGGGCTTCGATGAAAAACTGTTTTTT. The full variable domain, in which reference TRBV2 and TRBJ1-4 provide the parts outside the CDR3, is EPEVTQTPSHQVTQMGQEVILRCVPISNHLYFYWYRQILGQKVEFLVSFYNNEISEKSEIFDDQFSVERPDGSNFTLKIRSTKLEDSAMYFCASSAQGFDEKLFFGSGTQLSVL.